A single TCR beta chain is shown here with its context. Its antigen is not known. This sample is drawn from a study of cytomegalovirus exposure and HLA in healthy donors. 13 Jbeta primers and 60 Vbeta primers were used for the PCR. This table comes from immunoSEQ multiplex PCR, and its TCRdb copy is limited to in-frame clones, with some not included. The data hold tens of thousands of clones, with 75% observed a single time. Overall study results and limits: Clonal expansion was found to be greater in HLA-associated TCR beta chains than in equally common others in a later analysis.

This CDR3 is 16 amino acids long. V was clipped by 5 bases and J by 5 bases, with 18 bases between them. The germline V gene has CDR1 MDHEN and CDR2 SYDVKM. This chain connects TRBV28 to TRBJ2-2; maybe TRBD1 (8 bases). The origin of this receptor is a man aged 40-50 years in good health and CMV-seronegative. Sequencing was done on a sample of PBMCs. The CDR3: CASSTPTGGGTGELFF. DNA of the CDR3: TGTGCCAGCAGTACCCCTACAGGGGGGGGGACCGGGGAGCTGTTTTTT.